This TCR beta chain was captured by sequencing in a study of shared clonotypes between healthy human individuals. Study in general: Donor ages ranged 18 to 49 years: a couple of women, a few men. Per donor, CD8 memory used one plate, CD8 naive used two, CD4 memory used three and CD4 naive used three.

Clones were read by immunoSEQ multiplex PCR, and TCRdb kept only the in-frame ones, dropping some. Of over 300,000 clones in the sample, around 86% are singletons; the top ten hold 15% to 20%. All participating donors were Caucasian adults from Nashville, Tennessee. Both CD45RO+ cells and CCR7-negative CD45RA+ TemRA cells were combined to make up CD8 memory. V trimming: 2 bases; J trimming: 5 bases; junction bases outside the gene matches: 14. Looked up from germline, CDR1 is SGHAT and CDR2 is FQNNGV. This CDR3 is 17 amino acids long. This TCR was recovered from a man between 18 and 29 years old in good health. This chain uses TRBV11-2 with TRBJ2-5, with 7 bases fitting TRBD2. The sample was memory CD8+ T cells sorted from blood. The subset here: CD45RO+ cells pooled with CCR7-negative TemRA cells. The CDR3 loop reads CASSLSVGLAEWETQYF. CDR3 bases: TGTGCCAGCAGCTTATCCGTGGGGCTAGCGGAGTGGGAGACCCAGTACTTC.